These 15 T cell receptor beta chains came from one sample sequenced in a study of OX40 agonist ivuxolimab in advanced cancers. Library preparation used the immunoSEQ multiplex PCR assay. TCRdb re-hosts the immuneACCESS table, in-frame sequences only. Its copies lack some clones; in the studies checked, an unresolved V gene accounts for under half of them, and the cause for the rest is not known. This sample holds about 70,000 clones; roughly nine tenths were observed only once. The ten largest clones represent 10% to 15% of the sample. The input for sequencing was CD4+ or CD8+ T cells sorted from blood, taken in a trial of the OX40 agonist ivuxolimab. These receptors all come from an adult with an advanced solid tumor such as melanoma, head and neck, liver or kidney cancer.

The chain carries TRBV9 and TRBJ2-7; 9 bases are shared with TRBD1. This CDR3 region has 13 residues. The germline gives CDR1 SGDLS, CDR2 YYNGEE. The V and J ends lost 9 bases and 6 bases, in that order; junction bases with no gene match: 10. CDR3 sequence: CATSRDREGEQYF. The DNA of the CDR3 is TGTGCCACCTCCCGGGACAGGGAAGGCGAGCAGTACTTC.

The rearrangement uses TRBV6-1 and TRBJ2-3; D not resolved. V lost 6 bases, J lost 0 bases, and 13 bases lay in between. There are 15 residues in the CDR3. From germline, CDR1 is MNHNS and CDR2 SASEGT. CDR3 sequence reads: CASRDDAGSTDTQYF. The CDR3 DNA sequence: TGTGCCAGCAGGGACGACGCTGGGAGCACAGATACGCAGTATTTT.

This rearrangement joins TRBV27 to TRBJ2-7, with a weak D call TRBD2 (7 bases). V was cut by 8 bases and J by 7 bases, with 15 bases left in between. Germline values: CDR1 MNHEY, CDR2 SMNVEV (reference sequence). The CDR3 is 12 amino acids. The CDR3 spells CASLEGGREQYF. DNA of the CDR3: TGTGCCAGCTTAGAGGGGGGGCGGGAGCAGTACTTC.

The J gene is TRBJ2-7, the V gene TRBV10-2; the D is unclear. Trimming removed 2 bases at V and 4 bases at J, with 21 bases between. The CDR3 covers 17 residues. From germline, CDR1 is WSHSY and CDR2 SAAADI. The CDR3 bases are TGCGCCAGCAGTGAGGCAGATAAACCCCCCGGGTTTTACGAGCAGTACTTC. Protein: CASSEADKPPGFYEQYF.

This chain uses TRBV5-4 with TRBJ2-2; 9 nucleotides line up with TRBD2. Per germline, CDR1 SGHNT and CDR2 YYREEE (reference sequence). The V segment lost 2 bases and the J segment 2 bases; nucleotides outside the gene matches: 7. The CDR3 spans 17 residues. CDR3 sequence: CASSLRVAGVNTGELFF. CDR3 bases: TGTGCCAGCAGCTTACGGGTAGCGGGAGTTAACACCGGGGAGCTGTTTTTT.

V is TRBV9 and J is TRBJ1-1, with D maybe TRBD1 (6 bases). V was cut by 1 base and J by 0 bases, with 13 bases left in between. There are 16 residues in the CDR3. The germline CDR1 and CDR2 sequences are SGDLS and YYNGEE. The CDR3 sequence: CASSVYRDTMNTEAFF. The CDR3 DNA reads TGTGCCAGCAGCGTATATCGGGACACCATGAACACTGAAGCTTTCTTT.

This chain links TRBV28 with TRBJ1-2; D not resolved. Trimming pared 0 bases from V and 6 bases from J, leaving 8 bases between. The CDR3 is 13 residues long. Germline CDR1 reads MDHEN; CDR2 reads SYDVKM. CDR3 sequence: CASSLWGIDGYTF. CDR3 bases: TGTGCCAGCAGTTTATGGGGGATTGATGGCTACACCTTC.

The gene calls are TRBV7-6 and TRBJ2-3; D gene ambiguous. The CDR3 spans 13 residues. Trimming took 5 bases from V and 6 from J, leaving 12 bases between them. CDR1 and CDR2 (germline): SGHVS, FNYEAQ. The chain's CDR3 is CASSHSRMDTQYF. The CDR3 DNA sequence: TGTGCCAGCAGCCACAGCCGCATGGATACGCAGTATTTT.

J is TRBJ1-2 and V is TRBV2; D might be TRBD1 (5 bases). The CDR3 contains 14 residues. Per germline, CDR1 SNHLY and CDR2 FYNNEI. V was cut by 8 bases and J by 6 bases, with 19 bases left in between. The CDR3 bases are TGTGCCAGCCGCGCGGGGGAGGCTTTGGATGGCTACACCTTC. Protein sequence: CASRAGEALDGYTF.

This chain joins TRBV30 and TRBJ2-2; TRBD2 matches at 9 bases. This CDR3 has 16 residues. Germline lookup yields CDR1 GTSNPN and CDR2 SVGIG (reference sequence). The junction had 9 bases not matched to a gene; V was cut back by 0 bases and J by 7 bases. The CDR3 nucleotides read TGTGCCTGGAGTGTAGGTAGCGGGAGATATGTCGGGGAGCTGTTTTTT. Translated: CAWSVGSGRYVGELFF. The whole variable domain, remainder taken from reference TRBV30 and TRBJ2-2, is SQTIHQWPATLVQPVGSPLSLECTVEGTSNPNLYWYRQAAGRGLQLLFYSVGIGQISSEVPQNLSASRPQDRQFILSSKKLLLSDSGFYLCAWSVGSGRYVGELFFGEGSRLTVL.

The chain is built from TRBV6-5 and TRBJ2-1; D might be TRBD1 (5 bases). V was pared by 2 bases and J by 7 bases, with 18 bases between. Germline values: CDR1 MNHEY, CDR2 SVGAGI. CDR3 length: 16 residues. The CDR3: CASSYPAGRFRNEQFF. DNA for the CDR3: TGTGCCAGCAGTTACCCCGCAGGGCGGTTTAGGAATGAGCAGTTCTTC.

This chain uses TRBV6-1 with TRBJ2-7, with D perhaps matching TRBD2 (7 bases). CDR3 length equals 15 residues. The V end lost 5 bases, the J end lost 2 bases, and 16 bases lay between the germline ends. CDR1 is MNHNS and CDR2 is SASEGT in the germline V gene. Here the CDR3 DNA reads TGTGCCAGCAGTAGCGGGACATCCTTAACCTACGAGCAGTACTTC. This codes for CASSSGTSLTYEQYF.

As to this clone: Other nucleotide sequences from this sample produce the same CDR3. The CDR3 DNA sequence: TGCGCCAGCAGCCAAGATTGGCCAGGGAGCTCCTACGAGCAGTACTTC. This encodes CASSQDWPGSSYEQYF. The rearrangement uses TRBV4-1 and TRBJ2-7, with D perhaps given as TRBD1 or TRBD2 (5 bases each). The germline CDR1 and CDR2 sequences are MGHRA and YSYEKL. The length of the CDR3 is 16 residues. The V end lost 0 bases, the J end lost 0 bases, and 12 bases lay between the germline ends.

The chain employs TRBV9 and TRBJ1-4, with a weak D call TRBD1 (6 bases). This CDR3 has 17 residues. Germline CDR1 is SGDLS and CDR2 is YYNGEE. The V end lost 0 bases, the J end lost 2 bases, and 14 bases lay between the germline ends. The CDR3 sequence: CASSVEDRSFTNEKLFF. For the CDR3, the DNA is TGTGCCAGCAGCGTAGAAGACAGGTCGTTTACTAATGAAAAACTGTTTTTT.

The chain carries TRBV27 and TRBJ1-5; D is perhaps TRBD1 (6 bases). The CDR3 loop spans 14 amino acids. V dropped 2 bases and J dropped 2 bases, with 7 bases sitting between them. Looked up from germline, CDR1 is MNHEY and CDR2 is SMNVEV (reference sequence). The CDR3 nucleotides read TGTGCCAGCAGTTTAGAGGGGGGCAATCAGCCCCAGCATTTT. Protein product: CASSLEGGNQPQHF.